Below, 32 T cell receptor beta chains from the same sample are listed, as sequenced in a study of CD8 T cells in ankylosing spondylitis. Study results and caveats: What seemed typical of ankylosing spondylitis blood was a TCR beta motif built from under 10 highly homologous variants.

One entry per CDR3 protein results from TCRdb running MiXCR on the 5' RACE reads. The repertoire holds over 450,000 distinct CDR3 sequences, 12% seen once, with 6.8% in the top ten. The antigens of these receptors remain unknown. Sequenced: blood, either unsorted or a sorted T cell fraction (not recorded which). The receptors were sampled from a male donor with ankylosing spondylitis.

There are many counts of this clonotype. The germline gene is not matched at one end of the junction; a read error may be the cause. J is TRBJ2-1 and V is TRBV12-3 or TRBV12-4, with 12 bases matching TRBD2. CDR3 size: 15 residues. CDR3 in DNA: TGCGCCAGCAGCAAGACTAGCGGGAGCTACAATGAGCAGTTCTTC. Its translation is CASSKTSGSYNEQFF.

The table lists this clonotype with a few counts. J is TRBJ2-1 and V is TRBV3-1, with 7 bases aligning to TRBD2. V lost 1 base to trimming and J lost 0 bases; unmatched junction nucleotides: 3. CDR3 length: 16 residues. Germline V lookup: CDR1 LGHDT, CDR2 YNNKEL (reference sequence). The CDR3 region has the DNA TGTGCCAGCAGCCAAGCCGGGACTAACTCCTACAATGAGCAGTTCTTC. Its protein product is CASSQAGTNSYNEQFF.

This clonotype appeared many times. The rearrangement links TRBV5-1 to TRBJ2-4, with D possibly TRBD1 on 5 matching bases. CDR1 and CDR2 (germline): SGHRS, YFSETQ. Trimming removed 0 bases from V and 6 bases from J, with 13 bases in between. This CDR3 is built from 15 residues. CDR3 sequence: CASSLAWERGNIQYF. Here the CDR3 DNA reads TGCGCCAGCAGCTTGGCCTGGGAAAGGGGAAACATTCAGTACTTC.

This clonotype came up many times. This chain links TRBV7-9 with TRBJ1-1; D call uncertain. The CDR3 covers 14 residues. In germline, CDR1 is SEHNR, CDR2 FQNEAQ (reference sequence). The V end lost 1 base, the J end lost 7 bases, and 13 bases lay between the germline ends. The CDR3 loop reads CASSLEGWKVEAFF. In DNA, the CDR3 is TGTGCCAGCAGCTTAGAGGGTTGGAAGGTTGAAGCTTTCTTT.

This clonotype turned up a few times. The chain carries TRBV6-1 and TRBJ1-2; D call uncertain. CDR1 is MNHNS, CDR2 SASEGT, per germline. This CDR3 has 11 amino acids. The V end was cut by 4 bases, the J end by 9 bases, with 9 bases between. DNA of the CDR3: TGTGCCAGCAGTGTAGGGCAAAGCTACACCTTC. Encoded protein: CASSVGQSYTF.

This rearrangement joins TRBV20-1 to TRBJ2-1; 11 positions match TRBD2. Looked up from germline, CDR1 is DFQATT and CDR2 is SNEGSKA (reference sequence). Trimming cost V 4 bases and J 5 bases; bases outside gene matches: 4. This CDR3 spans 14 amino acids. The DNA of the CDR3 is TGCAGTGCTACCGGGACTAGCGGAAACAATGAGCAGTTCTTC. The encoded protein is CSATGTSGNNEQFF.

This rearrangement joins TRBV5-1 to TRBJ2-3, with 9 positions matching TRBD2. J lost 3 bases, V lost 4 bases, and 12 bases had no gene match. Looked up from germline, CDR1 is SGHRS and CDR2 is YFSETQ. This CDR3 has 17 amino acids. The DNA of the CDR3 is TGCGCCAGCAGCCCTGGCGTCGCTAGCGGGACGACAGATACGCAGTATTTT. Translating gives CASSPGVASGTTDTQYF.

The chain employs TRBV5-4 and TRBJ2-3; D not certain. Trimming took 4 bases from V and 3 from J, leaving 12 bases between them. The CDR3 spans 14 residues. Germline V lookup: CDR1 SGHNT, CDR2 YYREEE (reference sequence). CDR3 in DNA: TGTGCCAGCAGCGACCACCGGAGAACAGATACGCAGTATTTT. It specifies CASSDHRRTDTQYF. Combining the CDR3 with reference TRBV5-4 and TRBJ2-3 gives the whole variable domain ETGVTQSPTHLIKTRGQQVTLRCSSQSGHNTVSWYQQALGQGPQFIFQYYREEENGRGNFPPRFSGLQFPNYSSELNVNALELDDSALYLCASSDHRRTDTQYFGPGTRLTVL.

V and J are TRBV5-1 and TRBJ2-7; D tentatively reads TRBD1 or TRBD2 (5 bases each). The CDR3 loop spans 16 amino acids. The germline CDR1 and CDR2 sequences are SGHRS and YFSETQ. The V end was cut by 0 bases, the J end by 0 bases, with 13 bases between. DNA for the CDR3: TGCGCCAGCAGCTTGGACAGAGGGGCAAGCTCCTACGAGCAGTACTTC. As protein: CASSLDRGASSYEQYF.

This clonotype was seen only a few times. The chain couples TRBV6-5 to TRBJ2-5; D is possibly TRBD1 (6 bases). This CDR3 region has 14 residues. Trimming took off 2 bases at V and 5 bases at J, with 12 bases between the two ends. The germline CDR1 and CDR2 sequences are MNHEY and SVGAGI. The chain's CDR3 is CASSYKTGLETQYF. The CDR3, as DNA: TGTGCCAGCAGTTACAAAACAGGGTTGGAGACCCAGTACTTC.

This chain uses TRBV27 with TRBJ1-5, with 9 bases aligning to TRBD1. This CDR3 comprises 15 residues. The germline V gene encodes CDR1 MNHEY and CDR2 SMNVEV (reference sequence). Unmatched junction bases numbered 8, after V lost 5 bases and J lost 6 bases. CDR3 in DNA: TGTGCCAGCAGTCTCTCGGGACAGGGACGTCAGCCCCAGCATTTT. Its translation: CASSLSGQGRQPQHF.

The CDR3 DNA is TGTGCCAGCGGTACAGGGGACGAGCAGTACGTC. Translating it yields CASGTGDEQYV. This sequence joins TRBV12-3 or TRBV12-4 and TRBJ2-7, with 7 positions matching TRBD1. The V segment lost 8 bases and the J segment 5 bases; nucleotides outside the gene matches: 3. This CDR3 comprises 11 residues.

The V gene is TRBV7-6, the J gene TRBJ2-1; 8 nucleotides agree with TRBD2. Trimming removed 1 base from V and 7 bases from J; junction bases left unmatched: 21. Germline CDR1 SGHVS, CDR2 FNYEAQ. The CDR3 contains 20 residues. CDR3 loop: CASSLESGGASGFVGNEQFF. The CDR3 coding sequence is TGTGCCAGCAGCTTAGAATCGGGCGGGGCTAGCGGGTTCGTTGGTAATGAGCAGTTCTTC.

This clonotype has only a few counts. The V call is TRBV20-1, the J call TRBJ1-5; a weak D match, TRBD1 (5 bases). The CDR3 is made up of 19 amino acids. CDR1 and CDR2 from the germline V gene are DFQATT and SNEGSKA (reference sequence). V was cut by 0 bases and J by 0 bases, with 21 bases left in between. For the CDR3, the DNA is TGCAGTGCTAGAGACTACACAGGTCCTGGAGATTATAGCAATCAGCCCCAGCATTTT. Translated: CSARDYTGPGDYSNQPQHF.

This sequence joins TRBV5-1 and TRBJ2-3, with no clear D. The CDR3 contains 15 residues. The V end lost 0 bases, the J end lost 2 bases, and 10 bases lay between the germline ends. Germline V gives CDR1 SGHRS, CDR2 YFSETQ. As DNA, the CDR3 is TGCGCCAGCAGCTTGGCCAGTCTCGACACAGATACGCAGTATTTT. The encoded protein is CASSLASLDTDTQYF.

The sample holds a few counts of this clonotype. The chain joins TRBV27 to TRBJ2-5; no clear D gene. The CDR3 is made up of 14 amino acids. CDR1 MNHEY and CDR2 SMNVEV come from the germline V gene (reference sequence). The ends were cut back, 5 bases at V and 4 bases at J, with 14 bases in the middle. CDR3 sequence: CASSPLGPSETQYF. The DNA for the CDR3 is TGTGCCAGCAGTCCTCTCGGTCCTTCAGAGACCCAGTACTTC.

About this clonotype: One end of the junction varies from germline; a read error may be responsible. The genes are TRBV3-1 and TRBJ1-1; 12 bases are shared with TRBD1. CDR3 length equals 13 residues. Germline V gene data show CDR1 as LGHDT and CDR2 as YNNKEL (reference sequence). As DNA, the CDR3 is TGTGCCAGCAGCCAAGATCGGGACAGGGGGCCGGTCTTT. Encoded protein: CASSQDRDRGPVF.

V is TRBV7-8 and J is TRBJ2-5, with a possible D match to TRBD1 (5 bases). CDR1 is SGHVS and CDR2 is FQNEAQ in the germline V gene. This CDR3 is 18 amino acids long. V lost 5 bases, J lost 3 bases, and 25 bases lay in between. CDR3: CASSRQSWAERIKETQYF. In DNA, the CDR3 is TGTGCCAGCAGCCGACAGAGTTGGGCTGAGCGAATCAAAGAGACCCAGTACTTC.

V gene TRBV10-3 combines with J gene TRBJ2-7; D unclear. The CDR3 sequence is 14 residues long. V lost 0 bases and J lost 3, with 9 bases in between. Looked up from germline, CDR1 is ENHRY and CDR2 is SYGVKD. CDR3 residues: CAISESGQIYEQYF. In DNA, the CDR3 is TGTGCCATCAGTGAGTCTGGTCAGATCTACGAGCAGTACTTC.

This rearrangement joins TRBV12-3 or TRBV12-4 to TRBJ2-1, with 14 bases aligning to TRBD2. V dropped 0 bases and J dropped 7; count of bases not matched to a gene: 11. CDR3 length: 19 amino acids. The CDR3 spells CASSLALRGTSGRKNEQFF. As DNA, the CDR3 is TGTGCCAGCAGTTTAGCGCTACGTGGGACTAGCGGGAGAAAAAATGAGCAGTTCTTC.

This clonotype was detected many times. The chain carries TRBV6-2 or TRBV6-3 and TRBJ2-1; TRBD2 aligns across 8 bases. Germline lookup yields CDR1 MNHEY and CDR2 SVGEGT. V lost 3 bases to trimming and J lost 10 bases; unmatched junction nucleotides: 11. The length of the CDR3 is 15 residues. DNA for the CDR3: TGTGCCAGCAGTTATACCGCCTCGGGAGGGCGGGAGCAGTTCTTC. Protein product: CASSYTASGGREQFF.

This clonotype was found a few times. The chain is built from TRBV7-9 and TRBJ2-5; tentative D call: TRBD1 (5 bases). The CDR3 contains 13 residues. With 5 bases removed from V and 4 bases from J, the gap between germline ends came to 11 bases. Per germline, CDR1 SEHNR and CDR2 FQNEAQ (reference sequence). The CDR3 spells CASSPVGRETQYF. DNA for the CDR3: TGTGCCAGCAGCCCCGTGGGGCGAGAGACCCAGTACTTC.

The genes are TRBV27 and TRBJ2-7; 7 nucleotides agree with TRBD1. The CDR3 extends over 14 amino acids. V lost 1 base and J lost 3; bases outside the gene matches: 3. In germline, CDR1 is MNHEY, CDR2 SMNVEV (reference sequence). In DNA form, the CDR3 reads TGTGCCAGCAGTTTATTTACAGGGGACTACGAGCAGTACTTC. This translates into CASSLFTGDYEQYF.

The chain has TRBV2 and TRBJ2-3; D remains ambiguous. V lost 7 bases and J lost 1, with 12 bases in between. The V gene's germline CDR1 is SNHLY and CDR2 FYNNEI. CDR3 length: 14 amino acids. The DNA for the CDR3 is TGTGCCAGCACCGCCCTGCAGGGCACAGATACGCAGTATTTT. Amino acids: CASTALQGTDTQYF.

The sample holds many counts of this clonotype. V usage is TRBV29-1 and J usage is TRBJ2-1, with TRBD2 identical over 12 bases. CDR3 length equals 14 residues. CDR1 is SQVTM, CDR2 ANQGSEA, per germline. V lost 6 bases, J lost 3 bases, and 3 bases stayed unmatched. The CDR3 DNA reads TGCAGCGTCCAGACTAGCGGGAGCTACAATGAGCAGTTCTTC. It codes for CSVQTSGSYNEQFF.

The chain uses TRBV5-6 and TRBJ1-1; 7 positions agree with TRBD1. Germline trimming cut 4 bases from V and 0 bases from J; bases unmatched to any gene: 9. Germline V CDR1 and CDR2: SGHDT, YYEEEE. CDR3 size: 16 residues. The CDR3 protein is CASSPRQGPMNTEAFF. CDR3 DNA sequence: TGTGCCAGCAGCCCGAGACAGGGCCCCATGAACACTGAAGCTTTCTTT.

This chain links TRBV20-1 with TRBJ2-7, with D perhaps matching TRBD2 (5 bases). Trimming stripped 5 bases from V and 3 bases from J, with 11 bases between. CDR1 DFQATT and CDR2 SNEGSKA come from the germline V gene (reference sequence). This CDR3 is 12 amino acids long. CDR3 nucleotide sequence: TGCAGTGCTTCCCGACGGGACTACGAGCAGTACTTC. Encoded protein: CSASRRDYEQYF.

CDR3 nucleotides: TGTGCCAGCAGCCTTGGGACCTACAGATCTTACGAGCAGTACGTC. Residues: CASSLGTYRSYEQYV. This chain uses TRBV7-7 with TRBJ2-7, with D perhaps TRBD1 or TRBD2 (5 bases each). V was clipped by 5 bases and J by 4 bases, with 18 bases between them. This CDR3 comprises 15 residues. From germline, CDR1 is SSHAT and CDR2 FNYEAQ (reference sequence).

This clonotype was recorded at least ten times. The chain has TRBV2 and TRBJ1-4; D is possibly TRBD1 (5 bases). Trimming took 3 bases from V and 0 from J, leaving 8 bases between them. This CDR3 contains 15 residues. The V gene's germline CDR1 is SNHLY and CDR2 FYNNEI. The CDR3 loop is CASSDQGATNEKLFF. CDR3 coding DNA: TGTGCCAGCAGTGACCAGGGTGCAACTAATGAAAAACTGTTTTTT.

This clonotype was detected ten times or more. The chain links TRBV29-1 to TRBJ2-1; TRBD1 might be the D (7 bases). Trimming took 6 bases from V and 9 from J, leaving 18 bases between them. Germline V gene sequence: CDR1 SQVTM, CDR2 ANQGSEA. The CDR3 extends over 13 amino acids. The CDR3 nucleotides read TGCAGCGTCAGGGTAGGCGGGGACAGTGAGCAGTTCTTC. This translates into CSVRVGGDSEQFF.

The chain joins TRBV12-3 or TRBV12-4 to TRBJ1-6; 10 bases are a match to TRBD1. With V trimmed by 5 bases and J by 8 bases, 6 bases remained unmatched. This CDR3 is 15 amino acids long. CDR3 residues: CASSTRDRGHSPLHF. CDR3 coding DNA: TGTGCCAGCAGTACGCGGGACAGGGGTCATTCACCCCTCCACTTT.

This clonotype was counted ten times or more. This chain links TRBV5-1 with TRBJ1-1, with D possibly TRBD1 on 5 matching bases. Germline lookup yields CDR1 SGHRS and CDR2 YFSETQ. V was shortened by 0 bases and J by 4 bases, with 10 bases between the two germline ends. The CDR3 spans 14 residues. CDR3 sequence (DNA): TGCGCCAGCAGCTTGGCCTCGGGGGTCACTGAAGCTTTCTTT. Encoded protein: CASSLASGVTEAFF.